The 18 T cell receptor beta chains presented below share a single source sample, sequenced in a study of human T cells and chemical hapten exposure. Time point denoted: patch test 2, 6 weeks after DPC sensitization. The treatment is: therapeutic diphenylcyclopropenone sensitization with weekly scalp DPC. TCRdb independently ran MiXCR on the RACE reads; one entry per CDR3 protein. In the table there are approximately 110,000 distinct CDR3 sequences, approximately 8.8% of which are singletons. Sequencing was performed on whole blood, taken in connection with sensitization to the hapten diphenylcyclopropenone (DPC). The receptors derive from a woman aged 40-49 years with alopecia areata. Some clones in this sample may be carry-over from other donors' samples.

This clonotype appeared a few times. The V call is TRBV3-1, the J call TRBJ1-2; D might be TRBD1 (6 bases). Trimming pared 0 bases from V and 6 bases from J, leaving 11 bases between. CDR3 length: 14 residues. Germline V CDR1 and CDR2: LGHDT, YNNKEL (reference sequence). CDR3 sequence reads: CASSQETGTDGYTF. In DNA, the CDR3 is TGTGCCAGCAGCCAAGAAACAGGGACGGATGGCTACACCTTC.

In regard to this clonotype: A much larger clone differs from this one at a single base, so this may be a read error. The rearrangement joins TRBV7-8 to TRBJ1-2; D remains ambiguous. Germline CDR1 SGHVS, CDR2 FQNEAQ. V lost 5 bases and J lost 8, with 15 bases in between. The CDR3 loop spans 13 amino acids. The CDR3 sequence is CASSRTELKGYTF. CDR3 DNA: TGTGCCAGCAGCCGGACCGAACTAAAAGGCTACACCTTC.

The rearrangement links TRBV5-4 to TRBJ1-5; 7 bases fit TRBD1. Germline V gene lookup returns CDR1 SGHNT and CDR2 YYREEE (reference sequence). V shed 3 bases, J shed 1 base, and the junction held 4 bases outside the gene matches. The CDR3 runs 15 residues. This CDR3 is CASSYGQESNQPQHF. The CDR3 DNA sequence: TGTGCCAGCAGCTACGGACAGGAAAGCAATCAGCCCCAGCATTTT.

The V and J genes are TRBV14 and TRBJ2-6; 8 bases are a match to TRBD1. The V gene's germline CDR1 is SGHDN and CDR2 FVKESK. CDR3 length: 19 residues. V gave up 2 bases and J gave up 1 base; unmatched junction bases: 10. The chain's CDR3 is CASSQNKGQVRSGANVLTF. The CDR3 DNA sequence: TGTGCCAGCAGCCAAAACAAGGGACAGGTTCGATCTGGGGCCAACGTCCTGACTTTC.

This clonotype has a count of ten or more. The CDR3 DNA reads as TGTGCCAGCAGCCCGACAGGGGATCATCAGCCCCAGCATTTT. Translated: CASSPTGDHQPQHF. The chain joins TRBV7-2 to TRBJ1-5, with 8 bases lining up with TRBD1. The CDR3 covers 14 residues. After removal of 5 bases from V and 5 bases from J, the junction contained 5 bases not matched to a gene. CDR1 and CDR2 (germline): SGHTA, FQGNSA.

This clonotype occurred many times. The rearrangement uses TRBV20-1 and TRBJ1-1; D is unresolved. The CDR3 runs 16 residues. Germline CDR1 and CDR2: DFQATT and SNEGSKA (reference sequence). Trimming cost V 6 bases and J 5 bases, with 25 bases left between them. CDR3 nucleotide sequence: TGCAGTGCCCTGGACTCAGCCGGCTGGCTGGGGACTGAAGCTTTCTTT. Protein: CSALDSAGWLGTEAFF.

This clonotype has ten or more counts. The chain has TRBV7-8 and TRBJ2-5; D may be TRBD2 (7 bases). The V end was cut by 4 bases, the J end by 7 bases, with 22 bases between. The CDR3 is 16 amino acids. Germline V gene sequence: CDR1 SGHVS, CDR2 FQNEAQ. CDR3 bases: TGTGCCAGCAGCTGGGGAGGGGGTGACACCACGGGGACCCAGTACTTC. Its translation: CASSWGGGDTTGTQYF.

This clonotype appeared many times. This chain joins TRBV6-5 and TRBJ1-1; D remains unclear. The CDR3 loop spans 14 amino acids. Germline values: CDR1 MNHEY, CDR2 SVGAGI. V lost 0 bases and J 0 bases, leaving 5 bases between the germline ends. The CDR3 loop is CASSYSKLNTEAFF. Here the CDR3 DNA reads TGTGCCAGCAGTTACTCTAAACTGAACACTGAAGCTTTCTTT.

The genes are TRBV7-3 and TRBJ1-5, with 7 bases aligning to TRBD1. Per germline, CDR1 SGHTA and CDR2 FQGTGA. With 4 bases clipped from V and 4 bases from J, the junction kept 4 bases outside the gene matches. The CDR3 runs to 14 residues. The CDR3 region is CASSSPTGNQPQHF. The CDR3 nucleotides are TGTGCCAGCAGCTCCCCGACAGGGAATCAGCCCCAGCATTTT.

V gene TRBV11-2 combines with J gene TRBJ2-1; a weak D match, TRBD2 (6 bases). V was clipped by 5 bases and J by 1 base, with 12 bases between them. The CDR3 consists of 15 residues. Germline-derived CDR1 and CDR2 are SGHAT and FQNNGV. In DNA, the CDR3 is TGTGCCAGCAGCACGCGGGGCGATTCCTACAATGAGCAGTTCTTC. It codes for CASSTRGDSYNEQFF.

This clonotype was observed many times. The chain recombines TRBV6-2 or TRBV6-3 with TRBJ2-1, with 12 bases that match TRBD2. CDR3 length: 16 residues. J gave up 3 bases and V 2 bases, and 2 bases lay outside the gene matches. Per the germline V gene, CDR1 is MNHEY and CDR2 is SVGEGT. The CDR3 DNA sequence: TGTGCCAGCAGTTACCCGACTAGCGGGGGCTACAATGAGCAGTTCTTC. Translated, it gives CASSYPTSGGYNEQFF.

This clonotype was picked up many times. J is TRBJ1-1 and V is TRBV6-7, with D possibly matching TRBD1 (6 bases). TRBV6-7 is identified as an open reading frame with a role that is uncertain. CDR3 length equals 20 residues. V shed 0 bases and J shed 1 base, with 24 bases lying between them. This CDR3 reads CASSYSRGSNGGAENTEAFF. The CDR3 nucleotides read TGTGCCAGCAGTTACTCGAGAGGTAGCAATGGGGGCGCGGAGAACACTGAAGCTTTCTTT.

DNA for the CDR3: TGTGCCAGCAGCTCGGGGGGGCGCGAGCAGTACTTC. This encodes CASSSGGREQYF. This chain uses TRBV7-6 with TRBJ2-7, with 8 bases aligning to TRBD2. Germline CDR1 is SGHVS and CDR2 is FNYEAQ. This CDR3 is built from 12 residues. The trim removed 4 bases at V and 6 bases at J, leaving 2 bases unmatched.

This sequence joins TRBV5-1 and TRBJ2-1, with a weak D call TRBD1 (6 bases). Germline V gene lookup returns CDR1 SGHRS and CDR2 YFSETQ. The CDR3 consists of 15 residues. Trimming cost V 4 bases and J 3 bases, with 14 bases left between them. This CDR3 is CASSRTVGDYNEQFF. As DNA, the CDR3 is TGCGCCAGCAGCAGGACAGTGGGTGACTACAATGAGCAGTTCTTC.

The rearrangement joins TRBV11-2 to TRBJ2-5; D is unresolved. The V gene's germline CDR1 is SGHAT and CDR2 FQNNGV. Trimming removed 7 bases from V and 7 bases from J, with 10 bases in between. The CDR3 has 11 amino acids. CDR3 residues: CASTGSVTQYF. The CDR3 nucleotides read TGTGCCAGCACCGGATCCGTGACCCAGTACTTC.

In this sample, this clonotype turned up a few times. The CDR3 loop reads CASSFDPNQPQHF. The CDR3 DNA reads TGTGCCAGCAGCTTCGACCCGAATCAGCCCCAGCATTTT. This chain uses TRBV6-6 with TRBJ1-5; D is ambiguous. Germline-derived CDR1 and CDR2 are MNHNY and SVGAGI (reference sequence). The CDR3 totals 13 residues. V shed 6 bases and J shed 4 bases, with 10 bases lying between them.

The V gene is TRBV7-9, the J gene TRBJ1-3, with D hard to call. Trimming stripped 6 bases from V and 0 bases from J, with 9 bases between. Germline CDR1 SEHNR, CDR2 FQNEAQ (reference sequence). The CDR3 runs to 14 residues. Here the CDR3 reads CASRAKISGNTIYF. Written as DNA, the CDR3 is TGTGCCAGCAGGGCTAAAATCTCTGGAAACACCATATATTTT.

This clonotype has a handful of counts. This chain joins TRBV7-6 and TRBJ1-6, with a tentative D call TRBD1 (5 bases). V lost 0 bases and J lost 7, with 10 bases in between. CDR3 length equals 15 residues. CDR1 and CDR2 (germline): SGHVS, FNYEAQ. CDR3 sequence: CASSLAARENSPLHF. In DNA, the CDR3 is TGTGCCAGCAGCTTAGCCGCCAGGGAAAATTCACCCCTCCACTTT. The complete variable domain, with remaining parts taken from reference TRBV7-6 and TRBJ1-6, reads GAGVSQSPRYKVTKRGQDVALRCDPISGHVSLYWYRQALGQGPEFLTYFNYEAQQDKSGLPNDRFSAERPEGSISTLTIQRTEQRDSAMYRCASSLAARENSPLHFGNGTRLTVT.